This T cell receptor beta chain was observed in a study of identical twins. Regarding the study as a whole: Models underpredicted monozygotic twin sharing of out-of-frame TCR alpha.

MiXCR, applied by TCRdb to the 5' RACE reads, yields one record per CDR3 protein. The data show 640,000 or so distinct CDR3 sequences, around 6.1% seen once. CDR3 length: 13 residues. The germline gives CDR1 SEHNR, CDR2 FQNEAQ (reference sequence). V was shortened by 4 bases and J by 4 bases, with 11 bases between the two germline ends. This clonotype was seen only a few times. Its antigen is currently unknown. The clonotype comes from a man aged 18-30 years in good health. The source material was naive T cells sorted from blood. This rearrangement joins TRBV7-9 to TRBJ2-7; the D is unclear. The CDR3 DNA sequence: TGTGCCAGCAGCTCTGAGTCGGCATACGAGCAGTACTTC. It yields the protein CASSSESAYEQYF.